The T cell receptor (beta chain) described here comes from a study of OX40 agonist ivuxolimab in advanced cancers. At the level of the whole study: Ivuxolimab was a fully human IgG2 agonistic monoclonal antibody targeting the costimulatory receptor OX40 (CD134). Intravenous ivuxolimab was administered to patients every 2 weeks at six dose levels: 0.01, 0.1, 0.3, 1.5, 3 and 10 mg/kg. Of the roughly 52 patients in dose escalation, approximately 20 had hepatocellular carcinoma, some 15 had melanoma, 9 had renal cell carcinoma and 9 had head and neck cancer. In the dose-escalation cohort, approximately 83% of patients were male, and the mean age was 60 years with a range of roughly 23 to 79. Prior anti-PD-1, anti-PD-L1 or anti-CTLA-4 therapy was permitted, and checkpoint inhibitors had been received by approximately 39% of dose-escalation patients. Partial responses occurred in three dose-escalation patients, of whom one had hepatocellular carcinoma and two had cutaneous melanoma. Peripheral TCRbeta sequencing was intended to test whether TCR sequence diversity was altered and clonal T-cell expansion was caused by ivuxolimab. The paper covers the monotherapy dose-escalation part of the phase I ivuxolimab trial, which included N of about 50 patients.

The germline V gene (reference sequence) yields SEHNR for CDR1 and FQNEAQ for CDR2. V loses 5 bases of germline sequence and J loses 0 bases, and the interval between the two ends is 14 bases. From cysteine to phenylalanine, the CDR3 is 16 amino acids long. The entry retains the CDR3 DNA only, 48 bases that are in frame from base 1. The trial excluded patients who had a history of autoimmune disease or who were on systemic immunosuppression. Peripheral blood for TCR sequencing was collected from all dose cohorts at baseline, on cycle 4 day 1, and on cycle 7 day 1. Samples came from an open-label, multicenter, first-in-human phase I dose-escalation trial of ivuxolimab. Adults with locally advanced or metastatic melanoma, renal cell, hepatocellular, or head and neck squamous cell carcinoma were enrolled in the trial. Before TCR sequencing, CD4+ T cells and CD8+ T cells were sorted from peripheral blood as separate populations.

Notes on this clone: This clone's antigen is unknown. Base-call qualities are not available, and no considerably larger clone is one nucleotide away.

Genomic DNA was extracted from sorted cells for sequencing of the TCRbeta CDR3 region. The immunoSEQ Assay was used for sequencing of TCRbeta CDR3 regions. Sourced from immuneACCESS, this table was stored by TCRdb with only in-frame sequences that have V and J called. A share of the clones is absent; for the studies checked, an unresolved V gene accounts for under half, and the remainder has no known explanation. This sample is represented by around 85,000 clones; about 89% of them were singletons. 8.4% of the sample goes to the ten largest clones. Study-level results and caveats: At doses of 0.1 to 3.0 mg/kg, clonal expansion of both CD4+ and CD8+ blood T cells was observed from baseline to week 6. Low levels of normalized T-cell clonal expansion were also shown by some nonresponding patients. The antigen specificity of the peripheral T cells that underwent clonal expansion was not determined. After ivuxolimab, expanded clones were on average more numerous among CD8+ T cells than among CD4+ T cells. In the 0.1-3.0 mg/kg groups, partial responders had among the lowest normalized peripheral clonal expansion, particularly in CD8+ T cells.

This sample comprised CD4+ or CD8+ T cells sorted from blood, obtained in a trial of the OX40 agonist ivuxolimab. This clonotype was sampled from an adult with an advanced solid tumor such as melanoma, head and neck, liver or kidney cancer. The chain was built from TRBV7-9 and TRBJ2-1; the D segment cannot be called with confidence. CDR3 protein: CASSPHIRSSYNEQFF. The nucleotide sequence reads TGTGCCAGCAGCCCCCACATCCGGAGCTCCTACAATGAGCAGTTCTTC.